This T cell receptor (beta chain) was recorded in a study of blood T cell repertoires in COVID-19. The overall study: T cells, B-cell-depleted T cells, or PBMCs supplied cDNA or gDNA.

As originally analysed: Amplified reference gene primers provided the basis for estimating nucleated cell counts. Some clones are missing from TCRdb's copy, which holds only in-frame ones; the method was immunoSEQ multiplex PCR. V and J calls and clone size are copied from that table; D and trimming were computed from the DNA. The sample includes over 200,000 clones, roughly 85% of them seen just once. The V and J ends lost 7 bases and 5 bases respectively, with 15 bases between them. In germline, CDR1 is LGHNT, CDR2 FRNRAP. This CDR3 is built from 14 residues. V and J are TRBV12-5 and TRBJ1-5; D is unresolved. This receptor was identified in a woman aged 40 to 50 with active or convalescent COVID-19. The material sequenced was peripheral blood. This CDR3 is CASVGSGGHQPQHF. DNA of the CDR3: TGTGCTAGTGTTGGGAGTGGCGGGCATCAGCCCCAGCATTTT.